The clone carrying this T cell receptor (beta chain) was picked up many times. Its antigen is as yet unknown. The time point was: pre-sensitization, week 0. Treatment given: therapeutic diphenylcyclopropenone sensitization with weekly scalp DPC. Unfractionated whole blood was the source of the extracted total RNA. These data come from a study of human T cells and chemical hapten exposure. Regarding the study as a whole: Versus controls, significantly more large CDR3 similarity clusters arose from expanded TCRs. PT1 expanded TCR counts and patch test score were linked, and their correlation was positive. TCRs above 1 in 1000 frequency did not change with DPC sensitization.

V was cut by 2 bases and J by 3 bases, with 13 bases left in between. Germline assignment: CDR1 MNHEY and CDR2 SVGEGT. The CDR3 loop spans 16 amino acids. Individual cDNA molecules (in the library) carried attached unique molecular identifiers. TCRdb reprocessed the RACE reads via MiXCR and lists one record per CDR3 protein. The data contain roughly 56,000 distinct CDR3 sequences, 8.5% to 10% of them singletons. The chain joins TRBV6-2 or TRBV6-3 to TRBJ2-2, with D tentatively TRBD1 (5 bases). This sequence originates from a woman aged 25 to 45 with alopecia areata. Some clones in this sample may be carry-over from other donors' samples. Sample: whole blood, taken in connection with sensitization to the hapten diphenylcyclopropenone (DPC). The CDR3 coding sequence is TGTGCCAGCAGTTACCCCCGCAGGGTAGACACCGGGGAGCTGTTTTTT. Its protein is CASSYPRRVDTGELFF.